The next 32 T cell receptor beta chains were all read from a single sample in a study of blood T cell repertoires in COVID-19. Profiled with immunoSEQ multiplex PCR; TCRdb holds only in-frame clones, not every one. The sample has a few hundred thousand clones, roughly 80% seen once. The sequenced material came from peripheral blood. The receptors stem from a woman aged 18-30 years with acute or convalescent COVID-19.

The genes are TRBV28 and TRBJ1-1, with TRBD1 matching 9 bases. The CDR3 is made up of 18 amino acids. V lost 6 bases to trimming and J lost 6 bases; unmatched junction nucleotides: 20. Germline values: CDR1 MDHEN, CDR2 SYDVKM. CDR3 nucleotides: TGTGCCAGCAGCTTCGACCCCACCCGGGACAGGGTATTCGCTGAAGCTTTCTTT. Residues: CASSFDPTRDRVFAEAFF.

This clone was seen once. The V and J genes are TRBV7-9 and TRBJ1-2, with a tentative D call TRBD1 (6 bases). The CDR3 sequence is 14 residues long. Per the germline V gene, CDR1 is SEHNR and CDR2 is FQNEAQ (reference sequence). Trimming stripped 1 base from V and 2 bases from J, with 8 bases between. The CDR3 DNA reads TGTGCCAGCAGCTTAGGGACAGCCAACTATGGCTACACCTTC. It encodes CASSLGTANYGYTF.

The chain is built from TRBV5-1 and TRBJ1-4; D remains ambiguous. V was pared by 4 bases and J by 0 bases, with 19 bases between. The CDR3 runs 18 residues. The germline V gene has CDR1 SGHRS and CDR2 YFSETQ. The CDR3 protein is CASSSTKLSYATNEKLFF. In nucleotides, the CDR3 is TGCGCCAGCAGCAGCACGAAGTTGAGCTATGCAACTAATGAAAAACTGTTTTTT.

This chain uses TRBV5-1 with TRBJ1-2; TRBD1 aligns across 7 bases. Trimming cost V 4 bases and J 6 bases; bases outside gene matches: 6. CDR3 length: 13 residues. CDR1 is SGHRS and CDR2 is YFSETQ in the germline V gene. The CDR3, as DNA: TGCGCCAGCAGCCCGGGACAGCGAAATGGCTACACCTTC. Translating it yields CASSPGQRNGYTF. Drawing the rest from reference TRBV5-1 and TRBJ1-2, the complete variable domain is KAGVTQTPRYLIKTRGQQVTLSCSPISGHRSVSWYQQTPGQGLQFLFEYFSETQRNKGNFPGRFSGRQFSNSRSEMNVSTLELGDSALYLCASSPGQRNGYTFGSGTRLTVV.

This clone was recorded only once. The chain uses TRBV19 and TRBJ2-3, with D possibly being TRBD1 (6 bases). The length of the CDR3 is 17 residues. The V end lost 4 bases, the J end lost 1 base, and 18 bases lay between the germline ends. CDR1 is LNHDA and CDR2 is SQIVND in the germline V gene (reference sequence). DNA for the CDR3: TGTGCCAGTAGTAGCCCCATCGGACAGCTGGGCACAGATACGCAGTATTTT. Translating gives CASSSPIGQLGTDTQYF.

The rearrangement joins TRBV16 to TRBJ2-1, with 11 bases matching TRBD2. The CDR3 runs 16 residues. Germline assignment: CDR1 KGHSY and CDR2 FQNENV. Unmatched junction bases numbered 9, after V lost 4 bases and J lost 7 bases. CDR3 nucleotide sequence: TGTGCCAGCAGCCCTCAACTAGCGGGAGTGGGGAATGAGCAGTTCTTC. As protein: CASSPQLAGVGNEQFF.

As DNA, the CDR3 is TGTGCCACCGGGGAGGCAGAGAACACCGGGGAGCTGTTTTTT. Translating it yields CATGEAENTGELFF. This chain uses TRBV24-1 with TRBJ2-2; D perhaps matches TRBD2 (6 bases). Trimming removed 9 bases at V and 1 base at J, with 11 bases between. Per germline, CDR1 KGHDR and CDR2 SFDVKD. This CDR3 is 14 amino acids long.

The chain has TRBV10-3 and TRBJ1-2; a weak D match, TRBD1 (6 bases). The CDR3 runs to 16 residues. CDR1 and CDR2 (germline): ENHRY, SYGVKD. Trimming took 0 bases from V and 5 from J, leaving 16 bases between them. The CDR3 here is CAISESKTGRRYGYTF. Written as DNA, the CDR3 is TGTGCCATCAGTGAGTCGAAAACAGGGCGACGTTATGGCTACACCTTC.

The chain carries TRBV3-1 (or the pseudogene TRBV3-2) and TRBJ1-2; D gene uncertain. Deletions cut 4 bases from V and 0 bases from J, with 9 bases between. This CDR3 is 14 amino acids long. The V gene's germline CDR1 is LGHDT and CDR2 YNNKEL (reference sequence). The DNA of the CDR3 is TGTGCCAGCAGCCCGGGTCCTACTAACTATGGCTACACCTTC. Translating gives CASSPGPTNYGYTF.

This clone has more than one count but fewer than ten. The chain employs TRBV7-3 and TRBJ1-1; the D is unclear. Between the trimmed V and J ends, which lost 5 bases and 3 bases, there was a span of 10 bases. Germline V CDR1 and CDR2: SGHTA, FQGTGA. There are 13 residues in the CDR3. CDR3 DNA: TGTGCCAGCAGCACCCAGAGGGACACTGAAGCTTTCTTT. This sequence encodes CASSTQRDTEAFF.

This clone came up once. V gene TRBV4-1 combines with J gene TRBJ2-3; D is undetermined. The CDR3 loop spans 14 amino acids. Deletions cut 4 bases from V and 1 base from J, with 9 bases between. CDR1 is MGHRA, CDR2 YSYEKL, per germline. The CDR3 spells CASSLETGTDTQYF. The CDR3 DNA sequence: TGCGCCAGCAGCCTGGAGACTGGCACAGATACGCAGTATTTT.

The chain links TRBV5-5 to TRBJ1-2; D is uncertain. Per germline, CDR1 SGHKS and CDR2 YYEKEE (reference sequence). This CDR3 is 13 amino acids long. The V end was cut by 4 bases, the J end by 8 bases, with 15 bases between. CDR3: CASSQTGSPGYTF. The CDR3 bases are TGTGCCAGCAGCCAGACTGGGAGTCCCGGCTACACCTTC.

Concerning this clone itself: Relative to the germline gene, one junction end is altered; a read error may explain this. The chain employs TRBV11-2 and TRBJ2-7; 11 nucleotides match TRBD2. The germline CDR1 and CDR2 sequences are SGHAT and FQNNGV. This CDR3 comprises 16 residues. CDR3 sequence reads: CASSLGMGLADQKGDF. The DNA for the CDR3 is TGTGCCAGCAGCTTAGGGATGGGACTAGCGGACCAAAAGGGGGACTTC.

This clone was detected many times. The chain uses TRBV28 and TRBJ2-6; TRBD1 agrees at 8 bases. The germline V gene encodes CDR1 MDHEN and CDR2 SYDVKM. Trimming took 5 bases from V and 2 from J; bases not matched to a gene: 8. The CDR3 is 17 residues long. For the CDR3, the DNA is TGTGCCAGCAGTCGGCCCATACAGGGGGCTGGGGCCAACGTCCTGACTTTC. The encoded protein is CASSRPIQGAGANVLTF.

The V call is TRBV5-1, the J call TRBJ1-1; D gene ambiguous. The germline CDR1 and CDR2 sequences are SGHRS and YFSETQ. The CDR3 sequence is 14 residues long. With 0 bases removed from V and 5 bases from J, the gap between germline ends came to 11 bases. As DNA, the CDR3 is TGCGCCAGCAGCTTGGCCGCAGGTAGTACTGAAGCTTTCTTT. The encoded protein is CASSLAAGSTEAFF.

CDR3 in amino acids: CASSSLTGGDGYTF. CDR3 nucleotides: TGTGCCAGCAGCTCCTTAACAGGGGGCGATGGCTACACCTTC. The gene calls are TRBV7-2 and TRBJ1-2; 9 bases agree with TRBD1. CDR1 is SGHTA and CDR2 is FQGNSA in the germline V gene. The CDR3 contains 14 residues. J was trimmed by 6 bases and V by 4 bases; bases with no gene match: 6. Full variable domain (outside the CDR3, taken from reference TRBV7-2 and TRBJ1-2): GAGVSQSPSNKVTEKGKDVELRCDPISGHTALYWYRQSLGQGLEFLIYFQGNSAPDKSGLPSDRFSAERTGGSVSTLTIQRTQQEDSAVYLCASSSLTGGDGYTFGSGTRLTVV.

This clone was detected only once. V usage is TRBV10-3 and J usage is TRBJ2-5; 9 bases line up with TRBD2. V shed 8 bases and J 3 bases; nucleotides not matched to a gene: 16. In germline, CDR1 is ENHRY, CDR2 SYGVKD. CDR3 size: 17 residues. The CDR3 is CAIGDRGKAGGKETQYF. CDR3 in DNA: TGTGCCATCGGAGACCGGGGAAAGGCGGGAGGGAAAGAGACCCAGTACTTC.

The chain recombines TRBV5-5 with TRBJ1-3, with a weak D call TRBD1 (6 bases). The CDR3 sequence is 15 residues long. V was trimmed by 6 bases and J by 4 bases, leaving 17 bases between them. Germline CDR1 reads SGHKS; CDR2 reads YYEKEE (reference sequence). The CDR3 region is CASTPLGGGGNTIYF. CDR3 coding DNA: TGTGCCAGCACTCCTCTGGGGGGGGGCGGAAACACCATATATTTT.

This chain uses TRBV11-2 with TRBJ1-3, with D perhaps matching TRBD1 (6 bases). This CDR3 comprises 23 residues. The germline V gene has CDR1 SGHAT and CDR2 FQNNGV. Deletions cut 6 bases from V and 2 bases from J, with 38 bases between. In nucleotides, the CDR3 is TGTGCCAGCAGTTCGAGGGCAGGGGTGTATACGTCTGGTTCCTCGGATCCTGGAAACACCATATATTTT. This gives the protein CASSSRAGVYTSGSSDPGNTIYF. Based on the CDR3 plus reference TRBV11-2 and TRBJ1-3, the full variable domain is EAGVAQSPRYKIIEKRQSVAFWCNPISGHATLYWYQQILGQGPKLLIQFQNNGVVDDSQLPKDRFSAERLKGVDSTLKIQPAKLEDSAVYLCASSSRAGVYTSGSSDPGNTIYFGEGSWLTVV.

The CDR3 DNA reads TGTGCCAGCAGCCCCTTGGGGGGGGAAGAGACCCAGTACTTC. Its protein product is CASSPLGGEETQYF. The V call is TRBV3-1 (or the pseudogene TRBV3-2), the J call TRBJ2-5, with 7 bases that match TRBD2. J was trimmed by 3 bases and V by 4 bases; bases with no gene match: 5. The CDR3 is 14 amino acids. CDR1 is LGHDT, CDR2 YNNKEL, per germline (reference sequence).

The chain couples TRBV19 to TRBJ1-4; 8 bases are a match to TRBD1. Germline V CDR1 and CDR2: LNHDA, SQIVND (reference sequence). The length of the CDR3 is 13 residues. V was pared by 8 bases and J by 8 bases, with 7 bases of the junction left unmatched. The DNA for the CDR3 is TGTGCCAGTCGACAGGGGCGAGGGGAAAAACTGTTTTTT. Translated: CASRQGRGEKLFF.

This chain uses TRBV27 with TRBJ2-2; D perhaps matches TRBD2 (6 bases). Germline CDR1 MNHEY, CDR2 SMNVEV (reference sequence). There are 16 residues in the CDR3. V lost 8 bases and J lost 1, with 17 bases in between. The CDR3 here is CASHAQAGLNTGELFF. The CDR3 DNA is TGTGCCAGCCACGCCCAGGCGGGACTGAACACCGGGGAGCTGTTTTTT.

The V call is TRBV29-1, the J call TRBJ2-3; unclear D gene. The CDR3 loop spans 11 amino acids. In germline, CDR1 is SQVTM, CDR2 ANQGSEA. The ends were cut back, 4 bases at V and 1 base at J, with 3 bases in the middle. The CDR3 sequence: CSVAGTDTQYF. CDR3 DNA sequence: TGCAGCGTTGCCGGCACAGATACGCAGTATTTT.

The V and J genes are TRBV10-3 and TRBJ1-2; the match to TRBD1 covers 9 bases. The CDR3 has 15 residues. The germline V gene has CDR1 ENHRY and CDR2 SYGVKD. J lost 8 bases, V lost 1 base, and 8 bases had no gene match. DNA of the CDR3: TGTGCCATCAGTGAGTTGACAGGGGGTGCCAGGGGCTACACCTTC. Translating it yields CAISELTGGARGYTF.

On this clone itself: Other DNA sequences in the same sample also yield this CDR3. V and J are TRBV28 and TRBJ1-2; a possible D gene is TRBD1 (5 bases). This CDR3 comprises 13 residues. Germline V gene sequence: CDR1 MDHEN, CDR2 SYDVKM. Trimming took off 3 bases at V and 4 bases at J, with 9 bases between the two ends. The CDR3 DNA follows: TGTGCCAGCAGTTTGGGGCAGGGCTATGGCTACACCTTC. Amino acid sequence: CASSLGQGYGYTF.

The chain employs TRBV12-5 and TRBJ2-1; 9 bases line up with TRBD2. The CDR3 is made up of 19 amino acids. With V trimmed by 3 bases and J by 9 bases, 21 bases remained unmatched. Germline V gene lookup returns CDR1 LGHNT and CDR2 FRNRAP. The CDR3 region is CASGLAAPGSAGGPGEQFF. The CDR3 coding sequence is TGTGCTAGTGGTTTAGCCGCCCCGGGAAGTGCGGGAGGGCCCGGTGAGCAGTTCTTC. Drawing the rest from reference TRBV12-5 and TRBJ2-1, the complete variable domain is DARVTQTPRHKVTEMGQEVTMRCQPILGHNTVFWYRQTMMQGLELLAYFRNRAPLDDSGMPKDRFSAEMPDATLATLKIQPSEPRDSAVYFCASGLAAPGSAGGPGEQFFGPGTRLTVL.

The genes are TRBV6-5 and TRBJ1-2, with 8 positions matching TRBD1. The CDR3 runs 14 residues. V lost 7 bases, J lost 4 bases, and 8 bases stayed unmatched. The V gene's germline CDR1 is MNHEY and CDR2 SVGAGI. The CDR3 reads CASTRTGTGYGYTF. Written as DNA, the CDR3 is TGTGCCAGCACCCGGACAGGGACAGGCTATGGCTACACCTTC.

This clone was seen at least ten times. V is TRBV7-6 and J is TRBJ2-5; 8 nucleotides align to TRBD2. This CDR3 has 17 residues. V shed 1 base, J shed 2 bases, and the junction held 9 bases outside the gene matches. Per germline, CDR1 SGHVS and CDR2 FNYEAQ. CDR3 bases: TGTGCCAGCAGCTTAGTTGCCCAGGGCGGGGGGCAAGAGACCCAGTACTTC. It is translated as CASSLVAQGGGQETQYF.

This clone was found a few times. The V and J genes are TRBV28 and TRBJ1-1; no clear D gene. The germline V gene encodes CDR1 MDHEN and CDR2 SYDVKM. The germline V and J ends were trimmed by 5 bases and 1 base, with 26 bases remaining between them. This CDR3 comprises 19 residues. The CDR3 protein is CASSPVGPAIYLRNTEAFF. CDR3 coding DNA: TGTGCCAGCAGTCCCGTGGGCCCCGCGATCTATTTAAGGAACACTGAAGCTTTCTTT.

The chain couples TRBV19 to TRBJ1-5; 8 nucleotides line up with TRBD1. Unmatched junction bases numbered 11, after V lost 4 bases and J lost 6 bases. The germline V gene encodes CDR1 LNHDA and CDR2 SQIVND (reference sequence). The CDR3 runs to 16 residues. Here the CDR3 DNA reads TGTGCCAGTAGTACCTCGCGGACAGGGTCGTTTCAGCCCCAGCATTTT. It is translated as CASSTSRTGSFQPQHF.

The chain combines TRBV30 with TRBJ2-7; 8 nucleotides line up with TRBD1. The V and J ends lost 4 bases and 0 bases, in that order; junction bases with no gene match: 5. CDR1 is GTSNPN, CDR2 SVGIG, per germline (reference sequence). This CDR3 region has 14 residues. CDR3 region: CAWTRDRRSYEQYF. The DNA for the CDR3 is TGTGCCTGGACACGGGACAGGCGCTCCTACGAGCAGTACTTC.

This clone was detected a few times. J is TRBJ2-5 and V is TRBV6-5; D may be TRBD1 (6 bases). Deletions cut 6 bases from V and 3 bases from J, with 11 bases between. The germline gives CDR1 MNHEY, CDR2 SVGAGI. The CDR3 spans 13 residues. CDR3 in amino acids: CASRAGAEETQYF. The CDR3 DNA reads TGTGCCAGCAGGGCAGGGGCGGAAGAGACCCAGTACTTC.